The entry below describes one T cell receptor (beta chain). The data originate from a study of T cell changes during pregnancy in multiple sclerosis. Repertoires were generated with immunoSEQ multiplex PCR, while TCRdb's copy carries only in-frame clones and drops some. The sample yields approximately 50,000 clones, roughly 92% seen once. V shed 2 bases and J 0 bases; nucleotides not matched to a gene: 8. CDR1 LGHNT and CDR2 FRNRAP come from the germline V gene. The CDR3 loop spans 17 amino acids. The starting material was CD4+ T cells from peripheral blood mononuclear cells, obtained after pregnancy. The source is a female donor with multiple sclerosis, enrolled in a pregnancy study. The chain has TRBV12-5 and TRBJ1-1; the match to TRBD1 covers 8 bases. The CDR3 DNA reads as TGTGCTAGTGGTTTGAAACAGGGGGAGTTGATGAACACTGAAGCTTTCTTT. Translating it yields CASGLKQGELMNTEAFF.